A single sample is the source of the 6 T cell receptor beta chains below, sequenced in a study of CD8+CD57+ T cells in acquired aplastic anemia. Genomic DNA constituted the template upon which TCR beta VDJ and CDR3 profiling was performed. TCRdb ran MiXCR on the reads and lists one entry per CDR3 protein. Seen here are some 200,000 distinct CDR3 sequences, over 55% observed once, and the top ten hold around 28%. The sequenced sample was sorted CD4+, CD8+, or CD8+CD57+ T cells (not recorded which) from PBMCs. All receptors come from a human donor in good health.

Concerning this clonotype: Being one base from a much bigger clone, this may be a read error. This chain joins TRBV6-2 or TRBV6-3 and TRBJ1-1; the D gene is possibly TRBD1 (5 bases). CDR1 and CDR2 from the germline V gene are MNHEY and SVGEGT. The CDR3 is made up of 13 amino acids. CDR3 nucleotides: TGTACCAGCAGTTACGGAAGAGGGGCTGAAGCTTTCTTT. Translating it yields CTSSYGRGAEAFF.

The chain couples TRBV3-1 to TRBJ2-1, with TRBD1 as a possible D gene (5 bases). The length of the CDR3 is 15 residues. CDR1 is LGHDT, CDR2 YNNKEL, per germline (reference sequence). Between the trimmed V and J ends, which lost 0 bases and 8 bases, there was a span of 14 bases. CDR3 sequence reads: CASSQDPPGLDEQFF. DNA of the CDR3: TGTGCCAGCAGCCAAGACCCCCCAGGGTTGGATGAGCAGTTCTTC.

V and J are TRBV10-3 and TRBJ2-7, with a possible D match to TRBD1 (6 bases). The V gene's germline CDR1 is ENHRY and CDR2 SYGVKD. This CDR3 is 13 amino acids long. V lost 2 bases and J 5 bases, leaving 10 bases between the germline ends. The CDR3 DNA follows: TGTGCCATCAGTGAGAGGGGGACGGACGAGCAGTACTTC. This encodes CAISERGTDEQYF.

The chain is built from TRBV6-5 and TRBJ2-1; 9 bases agree with TRBD2. This CDR3 is built from 15 residues. V lost 7 bases, J lost 7 bases, and 11 bases stayed unmatched. CDR1 and CDR2 from the germline V gene are MNHEY and SVGAGI. The CDR3 DNA reads as TGTGCCAGCACTTATATAGCGGGGGCCGGGAATGAGCAGTTCTTC. Its protein product is CASTYIAGAGNEQFF.

The chain combines TRBV7-9 with TRBJ1-3; 8 bases are shared with TRBD1. The CDR3 runs 15 residues. Germline-derived CDR1 and CDR2 are SEHNR and FQNEAQ (reference sequence). V trimming: 5 bases; J trimming: 1 base; junction bases outside the gene matches: 4. The CDR3 DNA sequence: TGTGCCAGCAGCCCTCGGACAGGGTCTGGAAACACCATATATTTT. This encodes CASSPRTGSGNTIYF.

This clonotype was detected ten times or more. With a much larger clone just one base away, this may be a read error. J is TRBJ2-1 and V is TRBV7-3; D unclear. CDR1 is SGHTA and CDR2 is FQGTGA in the germline V gene. V was shortened by 3 bases and J by 12 bases, with 12 bases between the two germline ends. The CDR3 sequence is 12 residues long. DNA of the CDR3: TGTGCCAGCAGCTTGGCAGGTCATGGGCAGTTCTTC. It specifies CASSLAGHGQFF.